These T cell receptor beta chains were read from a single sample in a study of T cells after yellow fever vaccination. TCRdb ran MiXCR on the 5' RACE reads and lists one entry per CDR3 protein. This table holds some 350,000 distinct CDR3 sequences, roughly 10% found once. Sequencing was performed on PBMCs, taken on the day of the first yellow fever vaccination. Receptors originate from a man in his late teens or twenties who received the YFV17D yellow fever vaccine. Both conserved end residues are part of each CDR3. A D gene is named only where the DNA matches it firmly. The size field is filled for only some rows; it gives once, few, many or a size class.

cdr3_nt: TGTGCCAGCAGCGGACTAGCGACATCTGGGGCCAACGTCCTGACTTTC; cdr3_aa: CASSGLATSGANVLTF; cdr3_length: 16; j_call: TRBJ2-6; v_call: TRBV9; d_call: TRBD2; clone_size: few
cdr3_nt: TGCAGTGCTAGAGATGCCCAGGGGCTGAACACTGAAGCTTTCTTT; cdr3_aa: CSARDAQGLNTEAFF; cdr3_length: 15; j_call: TRBJ1-1; v_call: TRBV20-1; d_call: -; clone_size: -
cdr3_nt: TGTGCCAGCAGCTGGGGGCCTAGCGGGGGTGAGACCCAGTACTTC; cdr3_aa: CASSWGPSGGETQYF; cdr3_length: 15; j_call: TRBJ2-5; v_call: TRBV5-4; d_call: TRBD2; clone_size: -
cdr3_nt: TGTGCCAGCTCACCGGCGGGCACCGCTTACGAGCAGTACTTC; cdr3_aa: CASSPAGTAYEQYF; cdr3_length: 14; j_call: TRBJ2-7; v_call: TRBV18; d_call: -; clone_size: many
cdr3_nt: TGTGCCAGCAGTCCTAGGGTCCCGAACACCGGGGAGCTGTTTTTT; cdr3_aa: CASSPRVPNTGELFF; cdr3_length: 15; j_call: TRBJ2-2; v_call: TRBV12-3/TRBV12-4; d_call: -; clone_size: many
cdr3_nt: TGCGCCAGCAGCCAAGGGCCGGGTGACAATCAGCCCCAGCATTTT; cdr3_aa: CASSQGPGDNQPQHF; cdr3_length: 15; j_call: TRBJ1-5; v_call: TRBV4-1; d_call: -; clone_size: many
cdr3_nt: TGCGCCAGCAGCCAAGATCGCCCAGCGGGGAGCTTACTTAGCTCCTACAATGAGCAGTTCTTC; cdr3_aa: CASSQDRPAGSLLSSYNEQFF; cdr3_length: 21; j_call: TRBJ2-1; v_call: TRBV4-1; d_call: TRBD2; clone_size: -
cdr3_nt: TGTGCCAGCAGCGCCCGACTCGTGGGGGATAAAGAGACCCAGTACTTC; cdr3_aa: CASSARLVGDKETQYF; cdr3_length: 16; j_call: TRBJ2-5; v_call: TRBV7-2; d_call: -; clone_size: -
cdr3_nt: TGTGCCAGCAGCTTAGCACCCGGACAGGAAGGGGCATATGGCTACACCTTC; cdr3_aa: CASSLAPGQEGAYGYTF; cdr3_length: 17; j_call: TRBJ1-2; v_call: TRBV7-2; d_call: TRBD1; clone_size: -
cdr3_nt: TGTGCCAGCACCCTTGGGGGGTTTACTGGAAACACCATATATTTT; cdr3_aa: CASTLGGFTGNTIYF; cdr3_length: 15; j_call: TRBJ1-3; v_call: TRBV12-3/TRBV12-4; d_call: -; clone_size: -
cdr3_nt: TGTGCCAGCAGCTTGTCCGGAAACTATGGCTACACCTTC; cdr3_aa: CASSLSGNYGYTF; cdr3_length: 13; j_call: TRBJ1-2; v_call: TRBV5-4; d_call: -; clone_size: few
cdr3_nt: TGTGCCAGCAGTTACTCGAGACAGGGGGCCGAAGCTTTCTTT; cdr3_aa: CASSYSRQGAEAFF; cdr3_length: 14; j_call: TRBJ1-1; v_call: TRBV6-5; d_call: TRBD1; clone_size: few
cdr3_nt: TGCGCCAGCAGCTTCGACGGATATAATGAAAAACTGTTTTTT; cdr3_aa: CASSFDGYNEKLFF; cdr3_length: 14; j_call: TRBJ1-4; v_call: TRBV5-1; d_call: -; clone_size: few
cdr3_nt: TGTGCCAGCATATTGAACCCGGGAGATACGCAGTATTTT; cdr3_aa: CASILNPGDTQYF; cdr3_length: 13; j_call: TRBJ2-3; v_call: TRBV28; d_call: -; clone_size: -
cdr3_nt: TGTGCCAGCAGCTTCCCTACGACTAGCGGGGGGGAGGACGAGCAGTTCTTC; cdr3_aa: CASSFPTTSGGEDEQFF; cdr3_length: 17; j_call: TRBJ2-1; v_call: TRBV5-8; d_call: TRBD2; clone_size: few
cdr3_nt: TGCGCCAGCAGCTCGGACAGGGGGCCTGAAGCTTTCTTT; cdr3_aa: CASSSDRGPEAFF; cdr3_length: 13; j_call: TRBJ1-1; v_call: TRBV5-1; d_call: TRBD1; clone_size: few
cdr3_nt: TGTGCCAGCAGTTTGGGGGAAGGGGAGACCCAGTACTTC; cdr3_aa: CASSLGEGETQYF; cdr3_length: 13; j_call: TRBJ2-5; v_call: TRBV12-3/TRBV12-4; d_call: -; clone_size: few
cdr3_nt: TGTGCCAGCAGCGTAGGGCCCCTAGGAGAGACCCAGTACTTC; cdr3_aa: CASSVGPLGETQYF; cdr3_length: 14; j_call: TRBJ2-5; v_call: TRBV9; d_call: -; clone_size: few
cdr3_nt: TGCGCCAGCAGCCTGGGACACACCTCTGGGGCCAACGTCCTGACTTTC; cdr3_aa: CASSLGHTSGANVLTF; cdr3_length: 16; j_call: TRBJ2-6; v_call: TRBV5-1; d_call: -; clone_size: few
cdr3_nt: TGCGCCAGCAGCCAAGATCACAAGAGTAGTTCACCCCTCCACTTT; cdr3_aa: CASSQDHKSSSPLHF; cdr3_length: 15; j_call: TRBJ1-6; v_call: TRBV4-3; d_call: -; clone_size: few
cdr3_nt: TGTGCCAGCAGCCCAGCGGTCCTTCTAGCCGAGCAGTACTTC; cdr3_aa: CASSPAVLLAEQYF; cdr3_length: 14; j_call: TRBJ2-7; v_call: TRBV7-2; d_call: -; clone_size: -
cdr3_nt: TGCAGTGCGACCTTAGGGGCAACTAATGAAAAACTGTTTTTT; cdr3_aa: CSATLGATNEKLFF; cdr3_length: 14; j_call: TRBJ1-4; v_call: TRBV20-1; d_call: -; clone_size: few
cdr3_nt: TGCAGTGTCAGCCGACTAGCGGGGGGCCAGGAGACCCAGTACTTC; cdr3_aa: CSVSRLAGGQETQYF; cdr3_length: 15; j_call: TRBJ2-5; v_call: TRBV20-1; d_call: TRBD2; clone_size: few
cdr3_nt: TGCGCCAGCAGCTTGGGCAGGGGGCAGAGGGAGACCCAGTACTTC; cdr3_aa: CASSLGRGQRETQYF; cdr3_length: 15; j_call: TRBJ2-5; v_call: TRBV5-1; d_call: TRBD1; clone_size: few
cdr3_nt: TGTGCCAGCAGCTTCCCAGGGGTTAGGTCCTACGAGCAGTACTTC; cdr3_aa: CASSFPGVRSYEQYF; cdr3_length: 15; j_call: TRBJ2-7; v_call: TRBV5-4; d_call: -; clone_size: -
cdr3_nt: TGCGCCAGCAGCCAAGATGTAGCCAAAAACATTCAGTACTTC; cdr3_aa: CASSQDVAKNIQYF; cdr3_length: 14; j_call: TRBJ2-4; v_call: TRBV4-3; d_call: -; clone_size: few
cdr3_nt: TGTGCTAGTGGTTTCCCGGGGGGGGGGAATGAGCAGTTCTTC; cdr3_aa: CASGFPGGGNEQFF; cdr3_length: 14; j_call: TRBJ2-1; v_call: TRBV12-5; d_call: TRBD2; clone_size: -
cdr3_nt: TGCGCCAGCAGCTTGGTGTTGGAGGAGGGCTACACCTTC; cdr3_aa: CASSLVLEEGYTF; cdr3_length: 13; j_call: TRBJ1-2; v_call: TRBV5-1; d_call: -; clone_size: many
cdr3_nt: TGTGCCAGCAGCCAAGAAATAGGGAAGAAGAATGAGCAGTTCTTC; cdr3_aa: CASSQEIGKKNEQFF; cdr3_length: 15; j_call: TRBJ2-1; v_call: TRBV3-1; d_call: -; clone_size: -
cdr3_nt: TGCGCCAGCAGCCAAGAACGGACAGGGCGTGAAAAACTGTTTTTT; cdr3_aa: CASSQERTGREKLFF; cdr3_length: 15; j_call: TRBJ1-4; v_call: TRBV4-3; d_call: TRBD1; clone_size: -
cdr3_nt: TGTGCCAGCAGCTCACCGGGACAGGCAAACTACGAGCAGTACTTC; cdr3_aa: CASSSPGQANYEQYF; cdr3_length: 15; j_call: TRBJ2-7; v_call: TRBV6-1; d_call: TRBD1; clone_size: -
cdr3_nt: TGTGCCAGCAGCGTAGCTTACGAGCAGTTCTTC; cdr3_aa: CASSVAYEQFF; cdr3_length: 11; j_call: TRBJ2-1; v_call: TRBV9; d_call: -; clone_size: many
cdr3_nt: TGCAGTGCTAGAGACAGTGTAACTGAAGCTTTCTTT; cdr3_aa: CSARDSVTEAFF; cdr3_length: 12; j_call: TRBJ1-1; v_call: TRBV20-1; d_call: -; clone_size: -
cdr3_nt: TGTGCCAGCAGCCCGAAATACCGGGACAGAAATTCACCCCTCCACTTT; cdr3_aa: CASSPKYRDRNSPLHF; cdr3_length: 16; j_call: TRBJ1-6; v_call: TRBV12-3/TRBV12-4; d_call: TRBD1; clone_size: many